This TCR beta chain was documented in a study of cytomegalovirus exposure and HLA in healthy donors. Trimming cost V 4 bases and J 4 bases; bases outside gene matches: 1. The CDR3 contains 13 residues. Germline V gene lookup returns CDR1 SGHVS and CDR2 FQNEAQ. Amplification used 60 Vbeta primers and 13 Jbeta primers. Using immunoSEQ multiplex PCR, the repertoire was profiled, and TCRdb retains in-frame clones only, with some absent. This sample has about 130,000 clones, with around 80% found just once. This TCR came from a woman aged 55-75 years in good health and CMV-seropositive. The chain has TRBV7-8 and TRBJ2-1, with 7 bases lining up with TRBD1. The material sequenced was PBMCs. CDR3 sequence (DNA): TGTGCCAGCAGCTCGGGACAGTACAATGAGCAGTTCTTC. Encoded protein: CASSSGQYNEQFF.